This TCR beta chain came from a study of OX40 agonist ivuxolimab in advanced cancers. CDR1 is SGHRS and CDR2 is YFSETQ in the germline V gene. The CDR3 spans 15 residues. Trimming removed 2 bases from V and 3 bases from J, with 13 bases in between. Method: immunoSEQ multiplex PCR; TCRdb's copy keeps in-frame clones and lacks some. This sample yields tens of thousands of clones, of which approximately 88% are seen a single time; less than 0.8% belongs to the top ten. Prior autoimmune disease or systemic immunosuppression barred patients. The source was CD4+ or CD8+ T cells sorted from blood, collected in a trial of the OX40 agonist ivuxolimab. This chain uses TRBV5-1 with TRBJ2-3; D possibly matches TRBD1 or TRBD2 (5 bases each). The sequence derives from an adult with an advanced solid tumor such as melanoma, head and neck, liver or kidney cancer. The DNA for the CDR3 is TGCGCCAGCAGCTTCCGGGACCCCCCGACAGATACGCAGTATTTT. Its translation is CASSFRDPPTDTQYF.